A selection of T cell receptor beta chains follows, all from one sample in a study of blood T cells in healthy people across ages. TCRdb itself ran the 5' RACE reads through MiXCR, one entry per CDR3 protein. This table has some 730,000 distinct CDR3 sequences, approximately 22% appearing once. Specimen: blood. These receptors all come from a man aged 70-80 years in good health. The CDR3 runs from the conserved cysteine through the conserved F or W. The order of the fields is J gene, D gene, clone size, V gene, CDR3 DNA, CDR3 protein. The D gene is left open where the match is weak. Size is omitted from some rows. Given values are once, few, many or a class for expanded clones.

>TRBJ2-3|TRBD2|few|TRBV5-6
TGTGCCAGCAGCTTGGTTAGCGGGAGGGCCAGTAGGATCGCAGATACGCAGTATTTT
CASSLVSGRASRIADTQYF
>TRBJ2-3|TRBD1|NA|TRBV2
TGTGCCGGCAGCCTCCGGGACAGGGTGACAGATACGCAGTATTTT
CAGSLRDRVTDTQYF
>TRBJ2-3|NA|few|TRBV7-2
TGTGCCAGCAGCTTAGACAGAGGCGGGTCTGATACGCAGTATTTT
CASSLDRGGSDTQYF
>TRBJ2-3|TRBD2|NA|TRBV9
TGTGCCAGCAGCGTAGACGGGCTAGCGGGGGCAGATACGCAGTATTTT
CASSVDGLAGADTQYF
>TRBJ2-1|TRBD2|NA|TRBV7-3
TGTGCCAGCAGCTTAATGACTAGCGGGAGCTCCTACAATGAGCAGTTCTTC
CASSLMTSGSSYNEQFF
>TRBJ1-4|NA|NA|TRBV30
TGTGCCTGGAGTGTAGGGGGGGGTAATGAAAAACTGTTTTTT
CAWSVGGGNEKLFF
>TRBJ2-1|TRBD2|NA|TRBV7-2
TGTGCCAGCAGCTTAGTATTAGCGGGAGGTGGCGAGCAGTTCTTC
CASSLVLAGGGEQFF
>TRBJ2-2|TRBD1|few|TRBV5-6
TGTGCCAGCAAGGGACAGCTGAACACCGGGGAGCTGTTTTTT
CASKGQLNTGELFF
>TRBJ1-3|NA|NA|TRBV29-1
TGCAGCGTTGAAGATCACTCTTTCTCAGGGTCAGGAAGCACCATATATTTT
CSVEDHSFSGSGSTIYF
>TRBJ2-3|NA|NA|TRBV6-1
TGTGCCAGCAGTGAATGGCAGAGGGGAACAGATACGCAGTATTTT
CASSEWQRGTDTQYF
>TRBJ2-1|NA|few|TRBV7-2
TGTGCCAGCAGCTTAGAGGCAGGGCGCAATGAGCAGTTCTTC
CASSLEAGRNEQFF
>TRBJ2-6|NA|NA|TRBV27
TGTGCCAGCAGTTTATGGAAGGGGACTGGGGCCAACGTCCTGACTTTC
CASSLWKGTGANVLTF
>TRBJ1-1|NA|few|TRBV3-1
TGTGCCAGCAGGCTAACTAGGAACACTGAAGCTTTCTTT
CASRLTRNTEAFF
>TRBJ2-1|NA|few|TRBV7-2
TGTGCTAGCAGCCCCGAGGGCCTCACCTCCTACTACAATGAGCAGTTCTTC
CASSPEGLTSYYNEQFF
>TRBJ1-4|TRBD1|NA|TRBV5-1
TGCGCCAGCAGGCCGGACAGGACCGACGAAAAACTGTTTTTT
CASRPDRTDEKLFF
>TRBJ1-4|TRBD1|NA|TRBV12-3/TRBV12-4
TGTGCCAGCAGTGAGTCAGGGGGCTTGGATGAAAAACTGTTTTTT
CASSESGGLDEKLFF
>TRBJ2-5|NA|NA|TRBV29-1
TGCAGCGTTGAAGAAGGAGAGACCCAGTACTTC
CSVEEGETQYF
>TRBJ1-4|TRBD1|NA|TRBV20-1
TGCAGTGCGTCGGACAGGGGCGATGAAAAACTGTTTTTT
CSASDRGDEKLFF
>TRBJ2-5|NA|few|TRBV24-1
TGTGCCACCAGTGGCGGAAAAACCCAAGAGACCCAGTACTTC
CATSGGKTQETQYF
>TRBJ1-1|NA|many|TRBV6-5
TGTGCCAGCAGTTCCGGACGGCTGAACACTGAAGCTTTCTTT
CASSSGRLNTEAFF
>TRBJ1-2|TRBD1|NA|TRBV9
TGTGCCAGCAGCGTAGCTACGGGGGGACAGGCGGCTAATGGCTACACCTTC
CASSVATGGQAANGYTF
>TRBJ2-1|NA|NA|TRBV12-3/TRBV12-4
TGTGCCAGCAGTTTAGTAGGGACCCCCTTATACAATGAGCAGTTCTTC
CASSLVGTPLYNEQFF
>TRBJ1-4|NA|NA|TRBV3-1
TGTGCCAGCAGCCATACAGGGTTAGGGGAAAAACTGTTTTTT
CASSHTGLGEKLFF
>TRBJ1-4|NA|NA|TRBV7-6
TGTGCCAGCAGCCCCAGGACTAATGAAAAACTGTTTTTT
CASSPRTNEKLFF
>TRBJ2-3|NA|few|TRBV6-4
TGTGCCAGCAGTGCCATGGGGGGTAGCACAGATACGCAGTATTTT
CASSAMGGSTDTQYF
>TRBJ1-2|TRBD1|few|TRBV15
TGTGCCACCAGCAGAGGCAGGGGGCTCAACTATGGCTACACCTTC
CATSRGRGLNYGYTF
>TRBJ2-7|NA|NA|TRBV28
TGTGCCAGCAGCACGCGCTACAGGCCCAGCTCCTACGAGCAGTACTTC
CASSTRYRPSSYEQYF
>TRBJ2-3|TRBD2|few|TRBV11-2
TGTGCCAGCAGCTCCCGCTCCACCGGGACGGGGGGGACAGATACGCAGTATTTT
CASSSRSTGTGGTDTQYF
>TRBJ2-5|NA|NA|TRBV29-1
TGCAGCGCTGAGGTGTTAGGGGACCAGTACTTC
CSAEVLGDQYF
>TRBJ2-7|NA|NA|TRBV6-1
TGTGCCAGCAGTGAAGGCTCCGGAACGGTAGCCTACGAGCAGTACTTC
CASSEGSGTVAYEQYF
>TRBJ1-3|TRBD1|few|TRBV7-9
TGTGCCAGCAGCTTGACAGGGCGACGCTCTGGAAACACCATATATTTT
CASSLTGRRSGNTIYF
>TRBJ2-3|TRBD1|NA|TRBV6-5
TGTGCCAGCAGTTCCGGACAGGCGGATACGCAGTATTTT
CASSSGQADTQYF
>TRBJ1-1|NA|few|TRBV20-1
TGCAGTGCTAGAGATGGCCGGAACACTGAAGCTTTCTTT
CSARDGRNTEAFF
>TRBJ2-2|TRBD2|few|TRBV7-6
TGTGCCAGCAGCCCAGCGGTTAGCGGGGGGAAGAACACCGGGGAGCTGTTTTTT
CASSPAVSGGKNTGELFF